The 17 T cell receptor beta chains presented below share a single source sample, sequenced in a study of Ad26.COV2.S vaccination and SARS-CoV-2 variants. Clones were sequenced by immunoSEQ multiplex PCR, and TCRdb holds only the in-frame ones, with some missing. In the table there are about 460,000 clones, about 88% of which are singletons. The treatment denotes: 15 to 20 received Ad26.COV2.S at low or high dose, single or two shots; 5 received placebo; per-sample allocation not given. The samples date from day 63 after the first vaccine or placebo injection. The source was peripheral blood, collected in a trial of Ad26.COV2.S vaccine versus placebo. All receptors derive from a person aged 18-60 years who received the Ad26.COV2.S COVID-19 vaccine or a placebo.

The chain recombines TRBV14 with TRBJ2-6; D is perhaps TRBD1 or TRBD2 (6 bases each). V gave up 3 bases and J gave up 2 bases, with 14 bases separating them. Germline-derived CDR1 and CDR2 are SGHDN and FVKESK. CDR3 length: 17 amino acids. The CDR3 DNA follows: TGTGCCAGCAGCCATTCCGGGGGCTTTACTGGGGCCAACGTCCTGACTTTC. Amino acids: CASSHSGGFTGANVLTF. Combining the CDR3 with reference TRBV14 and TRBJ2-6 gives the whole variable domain EAGVTQFPSHSVIEKGQTVTLRCDPISGHDNLYWYRRVMGKEIKFLLHFVKESKQDESGMPNNRFLAERTGGTYSTLKVQPAELEDSGVYFCASSHSGGFTGANVLTFGAGSRLTVL.

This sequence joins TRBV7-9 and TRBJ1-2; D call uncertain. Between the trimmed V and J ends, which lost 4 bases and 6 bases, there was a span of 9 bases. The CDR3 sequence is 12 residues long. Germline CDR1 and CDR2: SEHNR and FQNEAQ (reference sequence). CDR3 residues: CASSSRVDGYTF. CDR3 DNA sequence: TGTGCCAGCAGCTCGAGGGTTGATGGCTACACCTTC.

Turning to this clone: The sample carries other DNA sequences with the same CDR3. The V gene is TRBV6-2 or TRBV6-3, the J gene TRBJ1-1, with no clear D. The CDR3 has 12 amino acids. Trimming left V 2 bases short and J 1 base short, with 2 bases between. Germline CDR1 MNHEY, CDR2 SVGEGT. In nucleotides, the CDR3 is TGTGCCAGCAGTTACAGGAACACTGAAGCTTTCTTT. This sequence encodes CASSYRNTEAFF.

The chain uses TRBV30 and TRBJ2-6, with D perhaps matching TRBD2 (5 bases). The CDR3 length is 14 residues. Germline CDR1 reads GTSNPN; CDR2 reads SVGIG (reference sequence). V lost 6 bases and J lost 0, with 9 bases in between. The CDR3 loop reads CACTRDSGANVLTF. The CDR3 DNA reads TGTGCCTGCACCCGGGACTCTGGGGCCAACGTCCTGACTTTC.

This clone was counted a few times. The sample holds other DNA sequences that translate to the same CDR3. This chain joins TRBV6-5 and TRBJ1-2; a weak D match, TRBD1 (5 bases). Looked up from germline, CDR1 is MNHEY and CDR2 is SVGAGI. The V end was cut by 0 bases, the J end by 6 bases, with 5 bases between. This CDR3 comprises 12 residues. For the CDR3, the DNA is TGTGCCAGCAGTTACTCGGGGGATGGCTACACCTTC. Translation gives CASSYSGDGYTF.

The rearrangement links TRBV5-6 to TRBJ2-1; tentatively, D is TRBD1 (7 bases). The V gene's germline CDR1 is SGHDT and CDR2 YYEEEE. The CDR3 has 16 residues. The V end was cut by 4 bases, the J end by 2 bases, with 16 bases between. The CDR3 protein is CASSRYRGGTYNEQFF. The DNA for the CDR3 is TGTGCCAGCAGCCGCTACAGGGGAGGAACCTACAATGAGCAGTTCTTC.

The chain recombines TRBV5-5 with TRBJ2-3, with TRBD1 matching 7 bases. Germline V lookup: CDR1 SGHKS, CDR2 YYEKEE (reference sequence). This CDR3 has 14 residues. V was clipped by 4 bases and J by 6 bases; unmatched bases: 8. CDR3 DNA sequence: TGTGCCAGCAGCCCGGGACAGCCCGGGGATACGCAGTATTTT. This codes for CASSPGQPGDTQYF.

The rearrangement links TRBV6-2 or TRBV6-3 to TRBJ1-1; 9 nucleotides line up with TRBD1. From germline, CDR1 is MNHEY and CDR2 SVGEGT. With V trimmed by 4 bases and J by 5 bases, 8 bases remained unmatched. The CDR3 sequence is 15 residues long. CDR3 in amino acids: CASSFTGGGGTEAFF. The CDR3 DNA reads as TGTGCCAGCAGTTTTACAGGGGGCGGCGGGACTGAAGCTTTCTTT.

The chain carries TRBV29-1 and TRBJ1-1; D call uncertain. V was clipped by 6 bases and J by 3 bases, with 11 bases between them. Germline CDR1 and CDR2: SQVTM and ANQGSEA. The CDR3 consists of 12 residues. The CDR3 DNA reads TGCAGCGTCGACGGGCTTGACACTGAAGCTTTCTTT. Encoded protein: CSVDGLDTEAFF.

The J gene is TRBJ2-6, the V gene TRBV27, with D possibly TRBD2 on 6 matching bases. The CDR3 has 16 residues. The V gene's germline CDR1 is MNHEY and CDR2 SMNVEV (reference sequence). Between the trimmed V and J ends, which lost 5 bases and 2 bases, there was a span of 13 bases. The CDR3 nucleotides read TGTGCCAGCAGTCCCCGGTGGGGGGCTGGGGCCAACGTCCTGACTTTC. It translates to CASSPRWGAGANVLTF.

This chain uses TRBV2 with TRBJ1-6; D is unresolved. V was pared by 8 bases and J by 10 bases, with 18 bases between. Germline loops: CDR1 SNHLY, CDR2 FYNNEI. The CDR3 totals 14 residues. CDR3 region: CASSREGFGSPLHF. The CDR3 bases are TGTGCCAGCTCCCGGGAGGGCTTTGGATCACCCCTCCACTTT.

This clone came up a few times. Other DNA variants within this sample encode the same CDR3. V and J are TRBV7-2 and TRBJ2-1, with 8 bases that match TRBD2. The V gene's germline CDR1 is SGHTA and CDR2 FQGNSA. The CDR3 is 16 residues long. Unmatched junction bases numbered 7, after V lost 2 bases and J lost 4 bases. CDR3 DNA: TGTGCCAGCAGCTTACTGGGCGGGGGGTCGTACAATGAGCAGTTCTTC. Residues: CASSLLGGGSYNEQFF.

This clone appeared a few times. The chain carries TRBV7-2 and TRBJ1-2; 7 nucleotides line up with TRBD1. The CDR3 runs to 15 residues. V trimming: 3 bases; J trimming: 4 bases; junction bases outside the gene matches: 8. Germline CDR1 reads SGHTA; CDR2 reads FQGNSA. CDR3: CASSFATGIGYGYTF. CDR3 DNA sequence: TGTGCCAGCAGCTTCGCGACAGGGATAGGCTATGGCTACACCTTC.

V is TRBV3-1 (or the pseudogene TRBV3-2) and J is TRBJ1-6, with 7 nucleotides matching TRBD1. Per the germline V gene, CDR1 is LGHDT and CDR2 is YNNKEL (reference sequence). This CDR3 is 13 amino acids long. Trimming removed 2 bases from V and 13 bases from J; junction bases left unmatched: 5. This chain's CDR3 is CASSQRTGQPLHF. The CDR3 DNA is TGTGCCAGCAGCCAAAGGACAGGCCAGCCCCTCCACTTT.

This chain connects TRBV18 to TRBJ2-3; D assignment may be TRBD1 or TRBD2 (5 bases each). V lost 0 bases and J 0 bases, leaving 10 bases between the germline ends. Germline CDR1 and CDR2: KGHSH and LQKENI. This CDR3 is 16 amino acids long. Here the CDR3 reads CASSPPGPISTDTQYF. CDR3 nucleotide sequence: TGTGCCAGCTCACCACCGGGACCGATTAGCACAGATACGCAGTATTTT. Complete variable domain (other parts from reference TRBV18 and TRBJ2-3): NAGVMQNPRHLVRRRGQEARLRCSPMKGHSHVYWYRQLPEEGLKFMVYLQKENIIDESGMPKERFSAEFPKEGPSILRIQQVVRGDSAAYFCASSPPGPISTDTQYFGPGTRLTVL.

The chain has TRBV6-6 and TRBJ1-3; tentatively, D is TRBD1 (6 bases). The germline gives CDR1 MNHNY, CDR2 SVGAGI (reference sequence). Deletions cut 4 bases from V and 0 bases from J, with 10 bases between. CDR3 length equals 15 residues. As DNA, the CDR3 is TGTGCCAGCAGTTGGGACACCAGCTCTGGAAACACCATATATTTT. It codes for CASSWDTSSGNTIYF.

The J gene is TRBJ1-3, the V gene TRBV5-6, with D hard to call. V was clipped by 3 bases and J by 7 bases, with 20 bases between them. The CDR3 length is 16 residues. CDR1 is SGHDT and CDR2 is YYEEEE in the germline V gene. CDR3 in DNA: TGTGCCAGCAGCTCCGATTACAAGGAGCAAGGGAACACCATATATTTT. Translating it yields CASSSDYKEQGNTIYF. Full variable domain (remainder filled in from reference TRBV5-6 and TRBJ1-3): DAGVTQSPTHLIKTRGQQVTLRCSPKSGHDTVSWYQQALGQGPQFIFQYYEEEERQRGNFPDRFSGHQFPNYSSELNVNALLLGDSALYLCASSSDYKEQGNTIYFGEGSWLTVV.